This record concerns one TCR beta chain sequence. Profiled with immunoSEQ multiplex PCR; TCRdb holds only in-frame clones, not every one. The sample shows 15,000 or so clones, 88% of them seen only once. The sample belongs to a study of blood T cell repertoires in COVID-19. About the study: Acute and convalescent COVID-19 specimens originated in the United States, Italy and Spain. In each case, the material was cDNA or gDNA derived from T cells, B-cell-depleted T cells, or PBMCs.

The germline CDR1 and CDR2 sequences are SGHTA and FQGTGA. The V gene end was trimmed by 4 bases and the J gene end by 0 bases; junction bases not matched to a gene: 2. The CDR3 length is 14 residues. This chain connects TRBV7-3 to TRBJ2-7, with 8 bases matching TRBD2. This sequence originates from a human donor in a cohort sampled during active COVID-19. The sample was peripheral blood. CDR3 nucleotide sequence: TGTGCCAGCAGCTCAGCGGGGGCCTCCTACGAGCAGTACTTC. Its protein product is CASSSAGASYEQYF.